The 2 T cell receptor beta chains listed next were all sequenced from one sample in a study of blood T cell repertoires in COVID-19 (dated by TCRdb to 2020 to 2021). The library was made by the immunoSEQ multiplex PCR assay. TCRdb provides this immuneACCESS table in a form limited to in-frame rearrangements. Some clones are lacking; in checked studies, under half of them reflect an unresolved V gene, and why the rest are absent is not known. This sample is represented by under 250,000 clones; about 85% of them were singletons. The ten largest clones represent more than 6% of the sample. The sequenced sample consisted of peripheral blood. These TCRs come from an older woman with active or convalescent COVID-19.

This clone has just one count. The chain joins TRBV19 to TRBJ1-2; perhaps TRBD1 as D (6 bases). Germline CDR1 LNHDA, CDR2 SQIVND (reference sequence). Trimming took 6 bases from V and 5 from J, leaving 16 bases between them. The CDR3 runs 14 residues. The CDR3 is CASSPGLGAYGYTF. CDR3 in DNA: TGTGCCAGTAGCCCGGGGCTGGGGGCTTATGGCTACACCTTC.

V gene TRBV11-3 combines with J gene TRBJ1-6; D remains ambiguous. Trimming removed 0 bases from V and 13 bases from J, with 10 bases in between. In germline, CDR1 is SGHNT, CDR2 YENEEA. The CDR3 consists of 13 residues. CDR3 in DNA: TGTGCCAGCAGCTTAGACCGTGGAGGGCCCCTCCACTTT. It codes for CASSLDRGGPLHF.